Following are 29 T cell receptor beta chains from one sample sequenced in a study of cytotoxic CD8 clonotypes in ibrutinib-treated CLL. Libraries were prepared by immunoSEQ multiplex PCR; TCRdb keeps only in-frame clonotypes and omits some of them. The data show approximately 320,000 clones, approximately 67% seen once. Sequenced material: PBMCs, taken after 36 months of ibrutinib treatment. The source is a human donor with chronic lymphocytic leukemia.

This chain links TRBV10-3 with TRBJ1-2, with a weak D call TRBD1 (5 bases). Germline V gene data show CDR1 as ENHRY and CDR2 as SYGVKD. This CDR3 is 14 amino acids long. Deletions cut 0 bases from V and 2 bases from J, with 7 bases between. CDR3 nucleotide sequence: TGTGCCATCAGTGAGTCCGGGGGGAACTATGGCTACACCTTC. It codes for CAISESGGNYGYTF.

The chain carries TRBV7-9 and TRBJ2-1; weak D call: TRBD2 (6 bases). V was clipped by 5 bases and J by 14 bases, with 16 bases between them. Germline CDR1 reads SEHNR; CDR2 reads FQNEAQ (reference sequence). The CDR3 spans 12 residues. The CDR3 region is CASSRPLSGEFF. The CDR3 bases are TGTGCCAGCAGCCGACCATTGTCGGGGGAGTTCTTC.

This clone came up a few times. The genes are TRBV29-1 and TRBJ1-1; 8 bases are a match to TRBD1. Germline CDR1 and CDR2: SQVTM and ANQGSEA. CDR3 length: 10 residues. V shed 6 bases and J 11 bases; nucleotides not matched to a gene: 5. As DNA, the CDR3 is TGCAGCGTGGAGACAGGGGACGCTTTCTTT. Amino acid sequence: CSVETGDAFF. Looking up the rest from reference TRBV29-1 and TRBJ1-1 gives the full variable domain: SAVISQKPSRDICQRGTSLTIQCQVDSQVTMMFWYRQQPGQSLTLIATANQGSEATYESGFVIDKFPISRPNLTFSTLTVSNMSPEDSSIYLCSVETGDAFFGQGTRLTVV.

This chain connects TRBV5-1 to TRBJ2-7, with D maybe TRBD2 (5 bases). V was trimmed by 2 bases and J by 4 bases, leaving 13 bases between them. Germline lookup yields CDR1 SGHRS and CDR2 YFSETQ. CDR3 length equals 14 residues. CDR3 bases: TGCGCCAGCAGCTTAAGTGGGCCGGGATACGAGCAGTACTTC. It specifies CASSLSGPGYEQYF.

V usage is TRBV7-2 and J usage is TRBJ1-1; TRBD1 might be the D (6 bases). The CDR3 has 15 residues. Germline V gives CDR1 SGHTA, CDR2 FQGNSA. V gave up 5 bases and J gave up 5 bases, with 18 bases separating them. The CDR3 region is CASSASQGGRTEAFF. In DNA, the CDR3 is TGTGCCAGCAGCGCATCACAGGGAGGAAGGACTGAAGCTTTCTTT.

Only a few counts were recorded for this clone. The CDR3 DNA is TGTGCCAGCAGCCACTTACCCACAGATACGCAGTATTTT. Its protein product is CASSHLPTDTQYF. This chain uses TRBV25-1 with TRBJ2-3; unclear D gene. The CDR3 consists of 13 residues. From germline, CDR1 is MGHDK and CDR2 SYGVNS. The V end lost 6 bases, the J end lost 2 bases, and 9 bases lay between the germline ends.

The count of this clone is one. This chain uses TRBV13 with TRBJ2-7, with D tentatively TRBD2 (5 bases). The CDR3 contains 13 residues. V lost 2 bases, J lost 1 base, and 6 bases lay in between. Germline V gene lookup returns CDR1 PRHDT and CDR2 FYEKMQ (reference sequence). CDR3 sequence: CASSLRGSYEQYF. CDR3 sequence (DNA): TGTGCCAGCAGCTTAAGAGGGTCCTACGAGCAGTACTTC.

This chain links TRBV6-5 with TRBJ2-5; 7 nucleotides agree with TRBD1. The CDR3 runs to 14 residues. Germline CDR1 MNHEY, CDR2 SVGAGI. V dropped 6 bases and J dropped 6; count of bases not matched to a gene: 10. CDR3 region: CASSLTQGQQTQYF. DNA of the CDR3: TGTGCCAGCAGCCTCACACAGGGGCAGCAGACCCAGTACTTC.

The table lists this clone with a few counts. The chain is built from TRBV2 and TRBJ1-4; the D gene is possibly TRBD1 (5 bases). The V gene lost 10 bases and the J gene lost 8 bases, with 17 bases spanning the gap. Germline V gene sequence: CDR1 SNHLY, CDR2 FYNNEI. This CDR3 contains 13 residues. DNA of the CDR3: TGTGCCATCATGCCCGGGGCGGGCGAAAAACTGTTTTTT. It specifies CAIMPGAGEKLFF.

Remarks on this clone: A read error may produce the germline difference seen at one junction end. The V and J genes are TRBV4-1 and TRBJ2-7, with 9 bases matching TRBD1. CDR1 and CDR2 from the germline V gene are MGHRA and YSYEKL. The CDR3 extends over 16 amino acids. CDR3 sequence: CASTQNPGQGMHEQYF. The CDR3 region has the DNA TGCGCCAGCACCCAAAATCCGGGACAGGGTATGCACGAGCAGTACTTC.

This clone was detected only a few times. The chain recombines TRBV9 with TRBJ2-7; TRBD1 aligns across 7 bases. The CDR3 contains 14 residues. Germline CDR1 reads SGDLS; CDR2 reads YYNGEE. The V segment lost 0 bases and the J segment 4 bases; nucleotides outside the gene matches: 4. The CDR3: CASSVAARGYEQYF. The CDR3, as DNA: TGTGCCAGCAGCGTAGCAGCCAGGGGGTACGAGCAGTACTTC.

V and J are TRBV5-1 and TRBJ2-5, with D possibly matching TRBD1 (6 bases). In germline, CDR1 is SGHRS, CDR2 YFSETQ. The CDR3 is 14 amino acids. V lost 0 bases to trimming and J lost 5 bases, with 11 bases between them. CDR3 in amino acids: CASSLATGMETQYF. CDR3 DNA: TGCGCCAGCAGCTTGGCCACAGGGATGGAGACCCAGTACTTC.

This clone was detected a few times. J is TRBJ2-3 and V is TRBV7-8; the D call may be TRBD1 or TRBD2 (5 bases each). Looked up from germline, CDR1 is SGHVS and CDR2 is FQNEAQ. The ends were cut back, 3 bases at V and 1 base at J, with 8 bases in the middle. The CDR3 length is 14 residues. CDR3 nucleotides: TGTGCCAGCAGCTTTGAGGGACGCACAGATACGCAGTATTTT. Translating gives CASSFEGRTDTQYF. The variable domain in full, completed from reference TRBV7-8 and TRBJ2-3, reads GAGVSQSPRYKVAKRGQDVALRCDPISGHVSLFWYQQALGQGPEFLTYFQNEAQLDKSGLPSDRFFAERPEGSVSTLKIQRTQQEDSAVYLCASSFEGRTDTQYFGPGTRLTVL.

This clone is a singleton in its sample. The gene calls are TRBV6-6 and TRBJ2-1; tentative D call: TRBD1 (5 bases). V lost 2 bases, J lost 6 bases, and 8 bases lay in between. The CDR3 is 13 residues long. Per the germline V gene, CDR1 is MNHNY and CDR2 is SVGAGI (reference sequence). The CDR3 sequence: CASSYRGGNEQFF. Written as DNA, the CDR3 is TGTGCCAGCAGTTACAGGGGCGGCAATGAGCAGTTCTTC.

V is TRBV7-6 and J is TRBJ2-1; TRBD1 is a possible D gene (6 bases). Germline CDR1 SGHVS, CDR2 FNYEAQ. The CDR3 has 17 amino acids. Trimming left V 7 bases short and J 0 bases short, with 19 bases between. CDR3 in amino acids: CASTHSDSWSSYNEQFF. The CDR3, as DNA: TGTGCCAGCACCCACTCGGACAGTTGGAGCTCCTACAATGAGCAGTTCTTC. Variable domain in full (rest from reference TRBV7-6 and TRBJ2-1): GAGVSQSPRYKVTKRGQDVALRCDPISGHVSLYWYRQALGQGPEFLTYFNYEAQQDKSGLPNDRFSAERPEGSISTLTIQRTEQRDSAMYRCASTHSDSWSSYNEQFFGPGTRLTVL.

J is TRBJ1-1 and V is TRBV25-1; D may be TRBD1 (6 bases). Trimming shortened V by 8 bases and J by 0 bases, and 10 bases separated the two germline ends. The germline CDR1 and CDR2 sequences are MGHDK and SYGVNS. This CDR3 region has 13 residues. The CDR3 spells CASGQTLNTEAFF. CDR3 nucleotides: TGTGCCAGCGGACAGACCTTGAACACTGAAGCTTTCTTT.

The rearrangement uses TRBV6-1 and TRBJ2-1; D unclear. The V end was cut by 9 bases, the J end by 4 bases, with 13 bases between. The CDR3 has 13 residues. Germline V lookup: CDR1 MNHNS, CDR2 SASEGT. The CDR3 DNA is TGTGCCAGTCGCGGCTGGGGATACAATGAGCAGTTCTTC. Its translation is CASRGWGYNEQFF.

The rearrangement joins TRBV7-2 to TRBJ2-3, with D tentatively TRBD2 (6 bases). CDR1 and CDR2 from the germline V gene are SGHTA and FQGNSA. Deletions cut 5 bases from V and 2 bases from J, with 26 bases between. The CDR3 loop spans 19 amino acids. CDR3 residues: CASSRGTPGLTRFTDTQYF. The CDR3 nucleotides are TGTGCCAGCAGCCGGGGGACCCCGGGGCTTACTCGGTTCACAGATACGCAGTATTTT.

CDR3 in amino acids: CATTSGSFVDTQYF. CDR3 nucleotide sequence: TGTGCCACTACTAGCGGGAGTTTCGTAGATACGCAGTATTTT. This chain links TRBV10-3 with TRBJ2-3; 11 bases match TRBD2. The J segment lost 5 bases and the V segment lost 10 bases, leaving 8 bases of the junction unmatched. The CDR3 has 14 amino acids. Germline-derived CDR1 and CDR2 are ENHRY and SYGVKD.

The chain carries TRBV27 and TRBJ2-7; no clear D. CDR1 is MNHEY and CDR2 is SMNVEV in the germline V gene (reference sequence). Between the trimmed V and J ends, which lost 6 bases and 6 bases, there was a span of 21 bases. This CDR3 is 15 amino acids long. The chain's CDR3 is CASSLGGRPSGEQYF. CDR3 in DNA: TGTGCCAGCAGCTTGGGTGGGCGCCCTTCTGGCGAGCAGTACTTC.

The chain employs TRBV15 and TRBJ1-2; 8 nucleotides line up with TRBD1. Germline CDR1 LNHNV, CDR2 YYDKDF (reference sequence). Trimming at V came to 0 bases and at J to 2 bases, leaving 14 bases not matched to a gene. CDR3 length: 19 residues. The CDR3 region is CATSREAGTGLRGNYGYTF. The CDR3, as DNA: TGTGCCACCAGCAGAGAGGCCGGGACAGGCCTCAGAGGCAACTATGGCTACACCTTC.

The rearrangement joins TRBV5-4 to TRBJ1-2; D gene unclear. Between the trimmed V and J ends, which lost 0 bases and 1 base, there was a span of 4 bases. The CDR3 spans 13 residues. Germline values: CDR1 SGHNT, CDR2 YYREEE (reference sequence). CDR3 protein: CASSLAINYGYTF. CDR3 in DNA: TGTGCCAGCAGCTTGGCCATTAACTATGGCTACACCTTC. The full variable domain, completed using reference TRBV5-4 and TRBJ1-2, is ETGVTQSPTHLIKTRGQQVTLRCSSQSGHNTVSWYQQALGQGPQFIFQYYREEENGRGNFPPRFSGLQFPNYSSELNVNALELDDSALYLCASSLAINYGYTFGSGTRLTVV.

The chain uses TRBV4-1 and TRBJ2-6; no definite D call. From germline, CDR1 is MGHRA and CDR2 YSYEKL. The V and J ends lost 3 bases and 1 base respectively, with 13 bases between them. The CDR3 is made up of 17 amino acids. This CDR3 reads CASSQHPQTSGANVLTF. CDR3 DNA: TGCGCCAGCAGCCAGCACCCTCAGACTTCTGGGGCCAACGTCCTGACTTTC.

This clone showed up just once. This sequence joins TRBV7-8 and TRBJ2-5; D remains unclear. The J call is doubtful: the DNA matches TRBJ2-7 better. The CDR3 consists of 13 residues. Per the germline V gene, CDR1 is SGHVS and CDR2 is FQNEAQ. The DNA for the CDR3 is TGTGCCAGCAGCTTTGGCAAGACCTACGAGCAGTACTTC. This gives the protein CASSFGKTYEQYF.

V is TRBV4-3 and J is TRBJ1-3, with a possible D match to TRBD1 (5 bases). With 1 base removed from V and 4 bases from J, the gap between germline ends came to 8 bases. The CDR3 consists of 14 residues. CDR1 LGHNA and CDR2 YSLEER come from the germline V gene. The CDR3 sequence is CASSQVAGGNTIYF. CDR3 nucleotide sequence: TGCGCCAGCAGCCAAGTTGCAGGGGGAAACACCATATATTTT.

V usage is TRBV19 and J usage is TRBJ1-2; unclear D gene. The CDR3 has 15 amino acids. The germline gives CDR1 LNHDA, CDR2 SQIVND (reference sequence). V was shortened by 3 bases and J by 0 bases, with 11 bases between the two germline ends. CDR3 nucleotides: TGTGCCAGTAGTATGAGGCAGCTACCTAACTATGGCTACACCTTC. Its protein product is CASSMRQLPNYGYTF.

In its sample, this clone was seen a few times. The chain employs TRBV6-1 and TRBJ1-5; D is perhaps TRBD1 (5 bases). The germline gives CDR1 MNHNS, CDR2 SASEGT. This CDR3 is 15 amino acids long. Trimming left V 7 bases short and J 6 bases short, with 19 bases between. CDR3 coding DNA: TGTGCCAGCACCGGGTTCCAGGGTTCCCCTCAGCCCCAGCATTTT. It encodes CASTGFQGSPQPQHF.

The chain joins TRBV27 to TRBJ2-7; 7 nucleotides agree with TRBD2. Germline lookup yields CDR1 MNHEY and CDR2 SMNVEV (reference sequence). The CDR3 is made up of 14 amino acids. The ends lost 4 bases at V and 6 bases at J; junction bases unmatched: 9. The CDR3 DNA reads as TGTGCCAGCAGTTGGGGGGGGGACGGGAGCGAGCAGTACTTC. Translated, it gives CASSWGGDGSEQYF.

V gene TRBV9 combines with J gene TRBJ2-1; possibly TRBD2 for D (5 bases). Germline CDR1 and CDR2: SGDLS and YYNGEE. This CDR3 is built from 14 residues. V was shortened by 1 base and J by 9 bases, with 14 bases between the two germline ends. The CDR3 region is CASSVTTIRGEQFF. In nucleotides, the CDR3 is TGTGCCAGCAGCGTAACGACTATTCGGGGTGAGCAGTTCTTC.